The clone carrying this TCR beta chain was seen at least ten times. Its antigen is as yet unknown. Losses at the gene ends were 0 bases for V and 9 bases for J; bases not matched to a gene: 12. Germline V gene data show CDR1 as SGHRS and CDR2 as YFSETQ. The CDR3 runs to 16 residues. Every cDNA TCR molecule received its own unique molecular identifier. TCRdb re-called the 5' RACE reads through MiXCR, storing one row per CDR3 protein. The sample includes 11,000 to 15,000 distinct CDR3 sequences, approximately 11% of them seen just once. This sample is part of a study of spatial heterogeneity in lung cancer. About the research overall: On average, each unique TCR and UMI combination appeared more than ten times in raw reads.

General study points: Ubiquitous expanded tumor TCRs were observed in blood more at resection than follow-up.

Time point reported: sample taken at primary tumor resection. The input material, whole RNA from tumor, nontumor lung or frozen PBMC, was sequenced unsorted. Samples were obtained from some 70 donors, all untreated early-stage non-small cell lung cancer patients. The TCR comes from a female donor with early-stage non-small cell lung cancer. The sequencing here drew on PBMCs, taken at surgery. This sequence joins TRBV5-1 and TRBJ2-5; 9 nucleotides line up with TRBD1. CDR3 in DNA: TGCGCCAGCAGCTTGGACCACACCGGGACAGGGTCCCCCCAGTACTTC. This sequence encodes CASSLDHTGTGSPQYF.